This T cell receptor (beta chain) was captured by sequencing in a study of blood T cell repertoires in COVID-19. Some clones are missing from TCRdb's copy, which holds only in-frame ones; the method was immunoSEQ multiplex PCR. Here the sample spans about 360,000 clones, approximately 87% being singletons. CDR1 and CDR2 from the germline V gene are LNHDA and SQIVND (reference sequence). The CDR3 contains 15 residues. Germline trimming cut 6 bases from V and 6 bases from J; bases unmatched to any gene: 11. The clonotype was recovered from a man aged 35 to 55 in a cohort exposed to, infected with or recovered from COVID-19 (not recorded which). What was sequenced was PBMCs or T cells enriched from blood (not recorded which). The V and J genes are TRBV19 and TRBJ1-5, with 7 bases identical to TRBD1. The CDR3 region has the DNA TGTGCCAGTAGCCGGGACTTTGCAGGGGGTCAGCCCCAGCATTTT. Its protein product is CASSRDFAGGQPQHF.